This paragraph covers one TCR beta chain sequence. The data were obtained in a study of cytomegalovirus exposure and HLA in healthy donors. V was cut by 2 bases and J by 6 bases, with 17 bases left in between. Per germline, CDR1 KGHSH and CDR2 LQKENI. CDR3 length: 15 amino acids. The PCR was carried out with 60 Vbeta primers and 13 Jbeta primers. Here immunoSEQ multiplex PCR was the method, and the copy in TCRdb shows in-frame clones only, minus some. The data show about 150,000 clones, 79% seen once. This TCR derives from a man aged 50-59 years in good health and CMV-seropositive. The rearrangement links TRBV18 to TRBJ2-7; D is perhaps TRBD1 (6 bases). Sequenced input: PBMCs. CDR3 residues: CASSPNSGALGEQYF. The CDR3 DNA is TGTGCCAGCTCACCAAACTCAGGGGCACTGGGCGAGCAGTACTTC.